The rows below give T cell receptor beta chains drawn from one sample of a study of shared clonotypes between healthy human individuals. TCRdb's table, derived via immunoSEQ multiplex PCR, lists solely in-frame clones and lacks some. The sample has over a million clones, 75% to 80% seen once; the top ten hold under 0.8%. Sequencing was carried out using memory CD4+ T cells from PBMCs. The receptors here all came from a man aged 18 to 29 in good health. Some clones in this sample may be carry-over from other donors' samples. The CDR3 runs from the conserved cysteine through the conserved F or W. A D gene is named only where the DNA matches it firmly. Only some rows state a clone size, as once, few, many or a class for expanded clones.

clone size: -; D gene: -; J gene: TRBJ2-1; V gene: TRBV9; CDR3 DNA: TGTGCCAGCAGCGCCCAAGCCGGGACAGAGCAGTTCTTC; CDR3 protein: CASSAQAGTEQFF
clone size: -; D gene: TRBD1; J gene: TRBJ2-7; V gene: TRBV18; CDR3 DNA: TGTGCCAGCTCACCAGGGACAGCACTGAGGGAGCAGTACTTC; CDR3 protein: CASSPGTALREQYF
clone size: once; D gene: -; J gene: TRBJ1-4; V gene: TRBV5-5; CDR3 DNA: TGTGCCAGCAGCTATGTGGGGATCGATGAAAAACTGTTTTTT; CDR3 protein: CASSYVGIDEKLFF
clone size: -; D gene: -; J gene: TRBJ2-7; V gene: TRBV5-1; CDR3 DNA: TGCGCCAGCAGCTTGACAAGGTACGAGCAGTACTTC; CDR3 protein: CASSLTRYEQYF
clone size: -; D gene: -; J gene: TRBJ2-5; V gene: TRBV28; CDR3 DNA: TGTGCCAGCAGTTTTCCACGGAGGGAGACCCAGTACTTC; CDR3 protein: CASSFPRRETQYF
clone size: -; D gene: TRBD1; J gene: TRBJ2-1; V gene: TRBV28; CDR3 DNA: TGTGCCAGCAGTGCCGGACAGGGGGCGCGTAATGAGCAGTTCTTC; CDR3 protein: CASSAGQGARNEQFF
clone size: -; D gene: -; J gene: TRBJ1-2; V gene: TRBV7-2; CDR3 DNA: TGTGCCAGCAGCTTAGGGGACACCACTAACTATGGCTACACCTTC; CDR3 protein: CASSLGDTTNYGYTF
clone size: -; D gene: TRBD1; J gene: TRBJ2-5; V gene: TRBV28; CDR3 DNA: TGTGCCAGCAGTGAAAGAGGGACAGCCCAAGAGACCCAGTACTTC; CDR3 protein: CASSERGTAQETQYF
clone size: -; D gene: -; J gene: TRBJ2-7; V gene: TRBV29-1; CDR3 DNA: TGCAGCGTCCTCAGTCGTTACGACGAGCAGTACTTC; CDR3 protein: CSVLSRYDEQYF
clone size: -; D gene: TRBD2; J gene: TRBJ2-7; V gene: TRBV7-2; CDR3 DNA: TGTGCCAGCAGTCGTGGGAGGGCCGGCACCTACGAGCAGTACTTC; CDR3 protein: CASSRGRAGTYEQYF
clone size: -; D gene: -; J gene: TRBJ2-7; V gene: TRBV14; CDR3 DNA: TGTGCCAGCAGCCAAGATCTAAGGACGACATCTGTGCAGTACTTC; CDR3 protein: CASSQDLRTTSVQYF
clone size: -; D gene: TRBD2; J gene: TRBJ2-5; V gene: TRBV4-1; CDR3 DNA: TGCGCCAGCAGCCAACAGGCGGGAGGCCAAGAGACCCAGTACTTC; CDR3 protein: CASSQQAGGQETQYF
clone size: -; D gene: -; J gene: TRBJ2-7; V gene: TRBV6-5; CDR3 DNA: TGTGCCAGCAGGCGGACCGCGGCCTCCTACGAGCAGTACTTC; CDR3 protein: CASRRTAASYEQYF
clone size: once; D gene: TRBD2; J gene: TRBJ2-3; V gene: TRBV7-2; CDR3 DNA: TGTGCCAGCAGCCGGGGGACTAGCGGGAGGGGCACAGATACGCAGTATTTT; CDR3 protein: CASSRGTSGRGTDTQYF
clone size: -; D gene: -; J gene: TRBJ2-7; V gene: TRBV7-9; CDR3 DNA: TGTGCCAGCAGCTTAGCGGGCCAGACGATCTACGAGCAGTACTTC; CDR3 protein: CASSLAGQTIYEQYF
clone size: -; D gene: -; J gene: TRBJ2-1; V gene: TRBV15; CDR3 DNA: TGTGCCACCAGCAGAGGTACAGGATACAATGAGCAGTTCTTC; CDR3 protein: CATSRGTGYNEQFF
clone size: -; D gene: -; J gene: TRBJ2-2; V gene: TRBV29-1; CDR3 DNA: TGCAGCGCCGCAGGGCTAGCGAACACCGGGGAGCTGTTTTTT; CDR3 protein: CSAAGLANTGELFF
clone size: few; D gene: -; J gene: TRBJ1-1; V gene: TRBV7-2; CDR3 DNA: TGTGCCAGCAGCTTATTTGGCGGGGCATACAAAGTGAACACTGAAGCTTTCTTT; CDR3 protein: CASSLFGGAYKVNTEAFF
clone size: -; D gene: -; J gene: TRBJ1-5; V gene: TRBV4-3; CDR3 DNA: TGCGCCAGCAGCCAAGATTGGCCCCTAGGTGGGAAAAATCAGCCCCAGCATTTT; CDR3 protein: CASSQDWPLGGKNQPQHF
clone size: -; D gene: TRBD1; J gene: TRBJ2-2; V gene: TRBV9; CDR3 DNA: TGTGCCAGCAGCGGCACGAGACAGGGGAAGAACACCGGGGAGCTGTTTTTT; CDR3 protein: CASSGTRQGKNTGELFF
clone size: many; D gene: TRBD1; J gene: TRBJ2-3; V gene: TRBV7-9; CDR3 DNA: TGTGCCAGCAGCTTAGGATTGGACAGGGGGCGTCGAGATACGCAGTATTTT; CDR3 protein: CASSLGLDRGRRDTQYF
clone size: few; D gene: -; J gene: TRBJ2-1; V gene: TRBV10-3; CDR3 DNA: TGTGCCATCAGTGTTGGCAGGCTGGGTTCCGATGAGCAGTTCTTC; CDR3 protein: CAISVGRLGSDEQFF
clone size: -; D gene: -; J gene: TRBJ1-1; V gene: TRBV19; CDR3 DNA: TGTGCCAGTAGTATGTACAGGGCCTTGAACACTGAAGCTTTCTTT; CDR3 protein: CASSMYRALNTEAFF
clone size: few; D gene: TRBD1; J gene: TRBJ2-1; V gene: TRBV5-1; CDR3 DNA: TGCGCCAGCAGCTTTCCAGGGGGTAGGAGCTCCTACAATGAGCAGTTCTTC; CDR3 protein: CASSFPGGRSSYNEQFF
clone size: -; D gene: -; J gene: TRBJ2-3; V gene: TRBV4-3; CDR3 DNA: TGCGCCAGCAGCCAAGGAGGCGGCCGCAACACAGATACGCAGTATTTT; CDR3 protein: CASSQGGGRNTDTQYF
clone size: -; D gene: TRBD1; J gene: TRBJ2-7; V gene: TRBV19; CDR3 DNA: TGTGCCAGTAGGAACCGGGACAGGCACTACGAGCAGTACTTC; CDR3 protein: CASRNRDRHYEQYF
clone size: -; D gene: -; J gene: TRBJ1-1; V gene: TRBV28; CDR3 DNA: TGTGCCAGCAGTTTGCGGGGTATGGACACTGAAGCTTTCTTT; CDR3 protein: CASSLRGMDTEAFF
clone size: -; D gene: -; J gene: TRBJ2-2; V gene: TRBV27; CDR3 DNA: TGTGCCAGCTGGTGGGGACGGGCGAACACCGGGGAGCTGTTTTTT; CDR3 protein: CASWWGRANTGELFF
clone size: -; D gene: -; J gene: TRBJ1-4; V gene: TRBV28; CDR3 DNA: TGTGCCAGCAGTTTGAGAGAAAAACTGTTTTTT; CDR3 protein: CASSLREKLFF
clone size: -; D gene: -; J gene: TRBJ2-3; V gene: TRBV11-2; CDR3 DNA: TGTGCCAGCAGCTTAGAGCTAAGCACAGATACGCAGTATTTT; CDR3 protein: CASSLELSTDTQYF
clone size: few; D gene: TRBD2; J gene: TRBJ2-7; V gene: TRBV13; CDR3 DNA: TGTGCCAGCAGCTTAGGATTCCTAGCGGGAGAAACCTACGAGCAGTACTTC; CDR3 protein: CASSLGFLAGETYEQYF
clone size: few; D gene: TRBD1; J gene: TRBJ1-2; V gene: TRBV9; CDR3 DNA: TGCGCCAGCAGCGCTTCCGGGACAGACCACTATGGCTACACCTTC; CDR3 protein: CASSASGTDHYGYTF